Presented here are 28 T cell receptor beta chains from one specimen sequenced in a study of beta chain features in type 1 diabetes. Study-level points and caveats: For Type 1 diabetes patients, all four CD4+ subsets carried TCRB CDR3s that were moderately but significantly shorter.

TCRB transcripts that were expressed got sequenced, as all of the isolated RNA had been reverse transcribed. This table comes from immunoSEQ multiplex PCR, and its TCRdb copy is limited to in-frame clones, with some not included. The data hold under 850,000 clones, with around an eighth observed a single time. These TCRs are of unknown antigen specificity. Specimen: naive CD4+ T cells from blood. These receptor sequences come from a man aged 18 to 30 with type 1 diabetes.

In this sample, this clone turned up a few times. V is TRBV14 and J is TRBJ2-1; TRBD2 agrees at 8 bases. Germline V lookup: CDR1 SGHDN, CDR2 FVKESK. Unmatched junction bases numbered 8, after V lost 1 base and J lost 9 bases. The CDR3 has 15 amino acids. The DNA for the CDR3 is TGTGCCAGCAGCCAAGGTCTAGCGGGTCCGGTTGAGCAGTTCTTC. Protein: CASSQGLAGPVEQFF.

Written as DNA, the CDR3 is TGTGCCAGCAGTCGGCAGCAGGGACCCCTAATAGGTTCACCCCTCCACTTT. This codes for CASSRQQGPLIGSPLHF. The chain recombines TRBV27 with TRBJ1-6, with D perhaps TRBD1 (5 bases). The CDR3 has 17 amino acids. V gave up 5 bases and J gave up 9 bases, with 23 bases separating them. Germline-derived CDR1 and CDR2 are MNHEY and SMNVEV (reference sequence).

This clone was seen a few times. CDR3 region: CASSPRGGEKLFF. In nucleotides, the CDR3 is TGCGCCAGCAGCCCACGAGGCGGCGAAAAACTGTTTTTT. The V and J genes are TRBV4-1 and TRBJ1-4; D unclear. This CDR3 comprises 13 residues. Germline lookup yields CDR1 MGHRA and CDR2 YSYEKL. V lost 4 bases and J lost 8, with 11 bases in between.

The chain couples TRBV4-1 to TRBJ2-3; 11 bases match TRBD2. The CDR3 has 17 amino acids. Trimming at V came to 5 bases and at J to 0 bases, leaving 7 bases not matched to a gene. Germline CDR1 reads MGHRA; CDR2 reads YSYEKL. The DNA of the CDR3 is TGCGCCAGCAGCTCACGACTAGCGGGGACGAGCACAGATACGCAGTATTTT. Protein product: CASSSRLAGTSTDTQYF.

This clone was seen only a few times. The DNA for the CDR3 is TGTGCCATCAGCCAAGCCTCTGGGGTTAACTATGGCTACACCTTC. It translates to CAISQASGVNYGYTF. The chain combines TRBV10-3 with TRBJ1-2; the D is unclear. This CDR3 is 15 amino acids long. In germline, CDR1 is ENHRY, CDR2 SYGVKD. V was pared by 6 bases and J by 1 base, with 15 bases between.

This clone was seen a few times. V is TRBV27 and J is TRBJ1-2; a weak D match, TRBD1 (6 bases). From germline, CDR1 is MNHEY and CDR2 SMNVEV (reference sequence). This CDR3 spans 12 amino acids. V lost 5 bases and J lost 6, with 10 bases in between. In DNA form, the CDR3 reads TGTGCCAGCAGTCCCGACAGGAATGGCTACACCTTC. Amino acid sequence: CASSPDRNGYTF.

The chain carries TRBV7-9 and TRBJ2-2; possibly TRBD2 for D (6 bases). V was trimmed by 4 bases and J by 7 bases, leaving 10 bases between them. From germline, CDR1 is SEHNR and CDR2 FQNEAQ (reference sequence). This CDR3 has 13 residues. In nucleotides, the CDR3 is TGTGCCAGCAGCTCGACTAGGGGCGGGGAGCTGTTTTTT. This gives the protein CASSSTRGGELFF.

The chain recombines TRBV6-5 with TRBJ1-5; D may be TRBD1 (5 bases). The CDR3 covers 14 residues. The V and J ends lost 6 bases and 6 bases respectively, with 15 bases between them. The germline CDR1 and CDR2 sequences are MNHEY and SVGAGI. The CDR3 here is CASRSPGLGQPQHF. The DNA of the CDR3 is TGTGCCAGCAGGTCCCCGGGGCTTGGTCAGCCCCAGCATTTT.

This chain uses TRBV11-2 with TRBJ2-5, with D possibly TRBD2 on 5 matching bases. The V end lost 0 bases, the J end lost 4 bases, and 18 bases lay between the germline ends. Germline V gene sequence: CDR1 SGHAT, CDR2 FQNNGV. This CDR3 is built from 17 residues. The CDR3 nucleotides are TGTGCCAGCAGCTTAGAACAGACTAACCTTTGGCGAGAGACCCAGTACTTC. Translated, it gives CASSLEQTNLWRETQYF.

The chain employs TRBV5-5 and TRBJ2-7; tentative D call: TRBD2 (6 bases). Germline values: CDR1 SGHKS, CDR2 YYEKEE (reference sequence). Trimming cost V 5 bases and J 1 base, with 16 bases left between them. This CDR3 has 15 residues. The CDR3 is CASSSASGGSYEQYF. CDR3 nucleotide sequence: TGTGCCAGCAGTTCGGCGTCCGGGGGATCCTACGAGCAGTACTTC.

The chain has TRBV5-1 and TRBJ1-1; D gene uncertain. This CDR3 region has 15 residues. The germline V gene encodes CDR1 SGHRS and CDR2 YFSETQ. V lost 1 base and J 1 base, leaving 11 bases between the germline ends. The CDR3 DNA sequence: TGCGCCAGCAGCTTGACAGTTGACTCGAACACTGAAGCTTTCTTT. It specifies CASSLTVDSNTEAFF. The complete variable domain, with remaining parts taken from reference TRBV5-1 and TRBJ1-1, reads KAGVTQTPRYLIKTRGQQVTLSCSPISGHRSVSWYQQTPGQGLQFLFEYFSETQRNKGNFPGRFSGRQFSNSRSEMNVSTLELGDSALYLCASSLTVDSNTEAFFGQGTRLTVV.

The chain uses TRBV11-2 and TRBJ2-3; 7 bases map to TRBD2. Germline CDR1 is SGHAT and CDR2 is FQNNGV. This CDR3 is 16 amino acids long. The trim removed 1 base at V and 2 bases at J, leaving 6 bases unmatched. Written as DNA, the CDR3 is TGTGCCAGCAGCTTAGGGGCTAGCGGCCTCACAGATACGCAGTATTTT. It translates to CASSLGASGLTDTQYF.

This chain links TRBV5-5 with TRBJ2-7, with 9 bases fitting TRBD1. This CDR3 region has 16 residues. With 6 bases clipped from V and 1 base from J, the junction kept 11 bases outside the gene matches. Per the germline V gene, CDR1 is SGHKS and CDR2 is YYEKEE (reference sequence). The CDR3 spells CASILSGTGLSYEQYF. The CDR3 coding sequence is TGTGCCAGCATCCTCTCCGGGACAGGGTTATCCTACGAGCAGTACTTC. The whole variable domain, filled in from reference TRBV5-5 and TRBJ2-7, reads DAGVTQSPTHLIKTRGQQVTLRCSPISGHKSVSWYQQVLGQGPQFIFQYYEKEERGRGNFPDRFSARQFPNYSSELNVNALLLGDSALYLCASILSGTGLSYEQYFGPGTRLTVT.

V gene TRBV6-1 combines with J gene TRBJ2-3; D not resolved. Trimming took 6 bases from V and 4 from J, leaving 5 bases between them. The germline V gene encodes CDR1 MNHNS and CDR2 SASEGT. There are 11 residues in the CDR3. The CDR3 reads CASSRADTQYF. CDR3 sequence (DNA): TGTGCCAGCAGCCGGGCAGATACGCAGTATTTT.

In its sample, this clone was seen a few times. This rearrangement joins TRBV29-1 to TRBJ2-1, with 9 nucleotides matching TRBD1. Germline CDR1 reads SQVTM; CDR2 reads ANQGSEA. V lost 2 bases, J lost 4 bases, and 3 bases stayed unmatched. The CDR3 consists of 14 residues. The CDR3: CSVEIGQGYNEQFF. CDR3 nucleotides: TGCAGCGTTGAAATTGGACAGGGGTACAATGAGCAGTTCTTC.

CDR3 sequence: CASSGGSGRANYGYTF. The CDR3 nucleotides are TGCGCCAGCTCAGGAGGGTCAGGGCGTGCAAACTATGGCTACACCTTC. This sequence joins TRBV4-1 and TRBJ1-2; D is perhaps TRBD1 (5 bases). The CDR3 sequence is 16 residues long. CDR1 MGHRA and CDR2 YSYEKL come from the germline V gene. V was trimmed by 8 bases and J by 2 bases, leaving 21 bases between them.

The rearrangement uses TRBV10-3 and TRBJ1-6, with a weak D call TRBD1 (5 bases). The germline CDR1 and CDR2 sequences are ENHRY and SYGVKD. V gave up 4 bases and J gave up 7 bases, with 17 bases separating them. CDR3 length: 16 amino acids. The CDR3: CAISGGQFTPNSPLHF. The CDR3 coding sequence is TGTGCCATCAGTGGGGGCCAATTTACGCCGAATTCACCCCTCCACTTT.

V is TRBV29-1 and J is TRBJ2-2; no reliable D call. The germline gives CDR1 SQVTM, CDR2 ANQGSEA. V was pared by 7 bases and J by 5 bases, with 11 bases between. The CDR3 has 12 residues. DNA of the CDR3: TGCAGCGGGCGACTTGCTACCGGGGAGCTGTTTTTT. It encodes CSGRLATGELFF.

In its sample, this clone was seen a few times. The rearrangement joins TRBV4-2 to TRBJ2-3; D possibly corresponds to TRBD2 (5 bases). Germline values: CDR1 LGHNA, CDR2 YNFKEQ. The germline V and J ends were trimmed by 5 bases and 5 bases, with 14 bases remaining between them. The CDR3 totals 14 residues. DNA of the CDR3: TGTGCCAGCAGCTCGGAGGACTCCCGAGATACGCAGTATTTT. Translated, it gives CASSSEDSRDTQYF.

This clone was detected only a few times. J is TRBJ2-3 and V is TRBV5-4, with D perhaps matching TRBD2 (6 bases). V lost 2 bases and J lost 2, with 15 bases in between. CDR3 length equals 16 residues. Looked up from germline, CDR1 is SGHNT and CDR2 is YYREEE (reference sequence). The DNA for the CDR3 is TGTGCCAGCAGCTTCCGGTTTAGCGGTATCACAGATACGCAGTATTTT. Its translation is CASSFRFSGITDTQYF.

This clone was observed a few times. The rearrangement joins TRBV30 to TRBJ2-2; 7 positions match TRBD1. The CDR3 consists of 15 residues. Unmatched junction bases numbered 3, after V lost 2 bases and J lost 0 bases. Germline loops: CDR1 GTSNPN, CDR2 SVGIG (reference sequence). CDR3 amino acids: CAWSRDSPNTGELFF. The CDR3 DNA sequence: TGTGCCTGGAGTCGGGACAGCCCGAACACCGGGGAGCTGTTTTTT.

V usage is TRBV14 and J usage is TRBJ2-2; D gene uncertain. The germline gives CDR1 SGHDN, CDR2 FVKESK. The CDR3 has 16 amino acids. Deletions cut 1 base from V and 1 base from J, with 10 bases between. In DNA, the CDR3 is TGTGCCAGCAGCCAAGCCGGATATCGGAACACCGGGGAGCTGTTTTTT. It translates to CASSQAGYRNTGELFF.

The rearrangement links TRBV7-2 to TRBJ1-2; no clear D gene. CDR3 size: 14 residues. V was trimmed by 5 bases and J by 6 bases, leaving 16 bases between them. Germline-derived CDR1 and CDR2 are SGHTA and FQGNSA. The CDR3 here is CASSPTLEEDGYTF. DNA of the CDR3: TGTGCCAGCAGCCCCACCCTGGAGGAAGATGGCTACACCTTC.

This clone showed up just a few times. The rearrangement joins TRBV7-9 to TRBJ2-7, with D unresolved. The V and J ends lost 3 bases and 2 bases respectively, with 11 bases between them. The germline V gene encodes CDR1 SEHNR and CDR2 FQNEAQ (reference sequence). The CDR3 runs 14 residues. CDR3: CASSFDGNTYEQYF. The DNA for the CDR3 is TGTGCCAGCAGCTTTGACGGCAACACCTACGAGCAGTACTTC.

The chain is built from TRBV6-6 and TRBJ2-5, with D perhaps TRBD1 (5 bases). The ends were cut back, 6 bases at V and 1 base at J, with 18 bases in the middle. CDR1 and CDR2 (germline): MNHNY, SVGAGI (reference sequence). This CDR3 is built from 16 residues. CDR3: CASSPVLRGSQETQYF. The DNA for the CDR3 is TGTGCCAGCAGCCCTGTTCTAAGGGGTAGCCAAGAGACCCAGTACTTC.

This clone was seen only a few times. The V and J genes are TRBV7-2 and TRBJ2-7; maybe TRBD2 (6 bases). This CDR3 comprises 16 residues. V shed 5 bases and J shed 0 bases, with 17 bases lying between them. Looked up from germline, CDR1 is SGHTA and CDR2 is FQGNSA. DNA of the CDR3: TGTGCCAGCAGCGCAGACGGGGACTTGAGCTCCTACGAGCAGTACTTC. Translated: CASSADGDLSSYEQYF.

In this sample, this clone turned up a few times. The rearrangement uses TRBV5-1 and TRBJ1-1; a possible D gene is TRBD1 (6 bases). The germline gives CDR1 SGHRS, CDR2 YFSETQ. V was trimmed by 4 bases and J by 3 bases, leaving 13 bases between them. This CDR3 is built from 14 residues. The DNA of the CDR3 is TGCGCCAGCAGCCAACAGGGTCCCGACACTGAAGCTTTCTTT. It yields the protein CASSQQGPDTEAFF.

The chain joins TRBV5-1 to TRBJ2-1; TRBD1 is a possible D gene (6 bases). Germline-derived CDR1 and CDR2 are SGHRS and YFSETQ. The CDR3 sequence is 16 residues long. Between the trimmed V and J ends, which lost 7 bases and 3 bases, there was a span of 20 bases. CDR3 sequence reads: CASRRNRVGGYNEQFF. The CDR3 DNA reads as TGCGCCAGCCGTCGGAACAGGGTCGGAGGCTACAATGAGCAGTTCTTC.